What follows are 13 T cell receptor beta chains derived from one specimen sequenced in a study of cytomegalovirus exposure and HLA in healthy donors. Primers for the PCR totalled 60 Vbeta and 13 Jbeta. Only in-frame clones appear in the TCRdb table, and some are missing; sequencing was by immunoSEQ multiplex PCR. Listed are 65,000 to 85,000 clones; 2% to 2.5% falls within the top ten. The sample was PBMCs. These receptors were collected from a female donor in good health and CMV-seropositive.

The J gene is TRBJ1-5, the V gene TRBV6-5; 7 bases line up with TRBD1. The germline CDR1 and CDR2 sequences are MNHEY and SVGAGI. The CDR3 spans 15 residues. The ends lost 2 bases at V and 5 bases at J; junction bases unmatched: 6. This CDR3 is CASSYTTGLDQPQHF. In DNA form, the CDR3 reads TGTGCCAGCAGTTACACGACAGGGTTGGATCAGCCCCAGCATTTT.

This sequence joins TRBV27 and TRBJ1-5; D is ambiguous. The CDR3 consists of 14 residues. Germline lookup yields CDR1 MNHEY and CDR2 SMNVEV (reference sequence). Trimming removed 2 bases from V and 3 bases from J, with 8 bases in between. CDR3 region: CASSLGQNNQPQHF. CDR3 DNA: TGTGCCAGCAGTTTAGGGCAGAACAATCAGCCCCAGCATTTT.

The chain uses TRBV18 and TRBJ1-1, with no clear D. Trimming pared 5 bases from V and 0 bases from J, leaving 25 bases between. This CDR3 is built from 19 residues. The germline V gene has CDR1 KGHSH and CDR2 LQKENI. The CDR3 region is CASSALGGFPVPMNTEAFF. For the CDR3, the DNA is TGTGCCAGCTCAGCACTGGGAGGATTCCCGGTCCCTATGAACACTGAAGCTTTCTTT.

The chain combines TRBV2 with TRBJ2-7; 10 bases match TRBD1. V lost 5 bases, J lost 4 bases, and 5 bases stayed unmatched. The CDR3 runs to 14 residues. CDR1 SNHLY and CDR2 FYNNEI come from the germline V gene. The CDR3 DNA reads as TGTGCCAGCAGTAATCCGGGACAGGGGTACGAGCAGTACTTC. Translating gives CASSNPGQGYEQYF.

The CDR3 nucleotides read TGTGCCAGCAGCCAAGAGGGGGCAGGTACCCCGGATACGCAGTATTTT. Its protein product is CASSQEGAGTPDTQYF. The chain has TRBV4-2 and TRBJ2-3; TRBD1 is a possible D gene (6 bases). There are 16 residues in the CDR3. Germline CDR1 is LGHNA and CDR2 is YNFKEQ. Between the trimmed V and J ends, which lost 0 bases and 6 bases, there was a span of 16 bases.

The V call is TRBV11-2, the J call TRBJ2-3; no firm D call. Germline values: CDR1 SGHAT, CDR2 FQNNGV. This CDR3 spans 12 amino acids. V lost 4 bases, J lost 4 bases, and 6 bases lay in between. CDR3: CASSSIADTQYF. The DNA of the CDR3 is TGTGCCAGCAGCTCAATAGCAGATACGCAGTATTTT.

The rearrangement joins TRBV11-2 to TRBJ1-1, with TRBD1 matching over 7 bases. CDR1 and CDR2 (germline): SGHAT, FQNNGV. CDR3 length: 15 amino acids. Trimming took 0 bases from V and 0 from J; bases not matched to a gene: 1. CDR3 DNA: TGTGCCAGCAGCTTAGAGGGACAGATGAACACTGAAGCTTTCTTT. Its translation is CASSLEGQMNTEAFF.

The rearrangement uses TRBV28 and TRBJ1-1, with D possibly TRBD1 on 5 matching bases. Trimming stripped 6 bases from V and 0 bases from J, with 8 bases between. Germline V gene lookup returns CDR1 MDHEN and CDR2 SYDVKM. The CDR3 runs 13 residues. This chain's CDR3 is CASRLRVNTEAFF. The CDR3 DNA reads TGTGCCAGCAGACTCAGGGTGAACACTGAAGCTTTCTTT.

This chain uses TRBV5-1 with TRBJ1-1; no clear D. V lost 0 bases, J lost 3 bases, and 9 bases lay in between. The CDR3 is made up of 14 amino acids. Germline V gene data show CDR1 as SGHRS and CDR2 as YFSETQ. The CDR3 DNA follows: TGCGCCAGCAGCTTGGGAGGGCAGGACACTGAAGCTTTCTTT. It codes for CASSLGGQDTEAFF.

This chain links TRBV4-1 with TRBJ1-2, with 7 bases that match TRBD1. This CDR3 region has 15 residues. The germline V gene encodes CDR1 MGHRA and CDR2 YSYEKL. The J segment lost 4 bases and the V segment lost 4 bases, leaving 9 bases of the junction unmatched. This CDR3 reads CASSPPGTAIYGYTF. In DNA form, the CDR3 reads TGCGCCAGCAGCCCACCCGGGACAGCAATCTATGGCTACACCTTC.

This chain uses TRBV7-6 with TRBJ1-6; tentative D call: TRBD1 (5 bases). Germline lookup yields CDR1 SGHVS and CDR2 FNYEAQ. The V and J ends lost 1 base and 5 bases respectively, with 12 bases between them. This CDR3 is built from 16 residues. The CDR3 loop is CASSLGGAMDNSPLHF. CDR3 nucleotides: TGTGCCAGCAGCTTAGGTGGGGCCATGGATAATTCACCCCTCCACTTT.

CDR3 protein: CAWTLGSSGNTIYF. As DNA, the CDR3 is TGTGCCTGGACCTTGGGCAGCTCTGGAAACACCATATATTTT. The chain has TRBV30 and TRBJ1-3; D unclear. This CDR3 contains 14 residues. Per the germline V gene, CDR1 is GTSNPN and CDR2 is SVGIG (reference sequence). V was cut by 4 bases and J by 0 bases, with 10 bases left in between. The entire variable domain, with the rest obtained from reference TRBV30 and TRBJ1-3, is as follows: SQTIHQWPATLVQPVGSPLSLECTVEGTSNPNLYWYRQAAGRGLQLLFYSVGIGQISSEVPQNLSASRPQDRQFILSSKKLLLSDSGFYLCAWTLGSSGNTIYFGEGSWLTVV.

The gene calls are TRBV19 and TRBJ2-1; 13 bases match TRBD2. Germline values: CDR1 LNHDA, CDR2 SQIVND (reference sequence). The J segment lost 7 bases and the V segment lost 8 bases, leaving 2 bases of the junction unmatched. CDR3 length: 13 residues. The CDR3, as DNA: TGTGCCAGTGGACTAGCGGGAGCAAATGAGCAGTTCTTC. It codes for CASGLAGANEQFF.